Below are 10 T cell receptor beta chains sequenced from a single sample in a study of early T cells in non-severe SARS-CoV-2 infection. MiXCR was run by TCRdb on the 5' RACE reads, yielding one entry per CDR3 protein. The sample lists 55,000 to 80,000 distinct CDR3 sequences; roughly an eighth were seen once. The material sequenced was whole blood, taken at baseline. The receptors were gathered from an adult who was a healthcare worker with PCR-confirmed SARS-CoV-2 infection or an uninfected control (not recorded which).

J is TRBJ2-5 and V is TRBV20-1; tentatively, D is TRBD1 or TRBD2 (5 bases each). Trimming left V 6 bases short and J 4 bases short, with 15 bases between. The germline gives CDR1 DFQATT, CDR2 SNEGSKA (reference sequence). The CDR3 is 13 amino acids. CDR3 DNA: TGCAGTGCCGAGATGAGGGGCGCAGAGACCCAGTACTTC. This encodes CSAEMRGAETQYF.

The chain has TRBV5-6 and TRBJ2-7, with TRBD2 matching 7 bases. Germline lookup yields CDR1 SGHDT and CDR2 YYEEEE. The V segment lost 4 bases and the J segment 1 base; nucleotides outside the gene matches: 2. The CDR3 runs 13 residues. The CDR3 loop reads CASSTSVSYEQYF. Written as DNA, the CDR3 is TGTGCCAGCAGCACTAGCGTGTCCTACGAGCAGTACTTC.

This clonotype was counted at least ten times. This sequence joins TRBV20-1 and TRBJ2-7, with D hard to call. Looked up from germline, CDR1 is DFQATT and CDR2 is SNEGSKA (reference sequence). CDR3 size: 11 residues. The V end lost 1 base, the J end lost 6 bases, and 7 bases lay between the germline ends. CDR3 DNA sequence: TGCAGTGCTAGAGGTGGAATCGAGCAGTACTTC. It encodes CSARGGIEQYF.

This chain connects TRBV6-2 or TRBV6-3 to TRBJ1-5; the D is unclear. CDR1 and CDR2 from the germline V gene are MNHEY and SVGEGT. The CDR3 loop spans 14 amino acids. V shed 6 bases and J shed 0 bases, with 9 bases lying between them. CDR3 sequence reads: CASRKDGSNQPQHF. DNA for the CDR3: TGTGCCAGCAGAAAAGACGGTAGCAATCAGCCCCAGCATTTT.

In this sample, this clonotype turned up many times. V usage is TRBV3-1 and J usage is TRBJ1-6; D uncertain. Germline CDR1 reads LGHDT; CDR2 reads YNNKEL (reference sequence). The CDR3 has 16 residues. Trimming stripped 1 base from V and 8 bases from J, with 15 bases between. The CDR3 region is CASSQVLGISDSPLHF. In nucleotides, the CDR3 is TGTGCCAGCAGCCAAGTTCTGGGGATTAGTGATTCACCCCTCCACTTT.

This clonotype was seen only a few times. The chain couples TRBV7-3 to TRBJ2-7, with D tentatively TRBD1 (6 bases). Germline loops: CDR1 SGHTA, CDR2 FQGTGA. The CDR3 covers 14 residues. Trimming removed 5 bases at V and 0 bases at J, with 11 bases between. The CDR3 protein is CASSPEDSSYEQYF. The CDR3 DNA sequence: TGTGCCAGCAGCCCCGAGGACAGCTCCTACGAGCAGTACTTC.

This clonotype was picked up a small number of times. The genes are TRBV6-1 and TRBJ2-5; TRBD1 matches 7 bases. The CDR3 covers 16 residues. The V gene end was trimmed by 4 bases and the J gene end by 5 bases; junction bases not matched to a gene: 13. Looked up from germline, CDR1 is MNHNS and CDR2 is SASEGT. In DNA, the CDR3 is TGTGCCAGCAGTGTCAACACCGGGACAGCAGGGGAGACCCAGTACTTC. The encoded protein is CASSVNTGTAGETQYF.

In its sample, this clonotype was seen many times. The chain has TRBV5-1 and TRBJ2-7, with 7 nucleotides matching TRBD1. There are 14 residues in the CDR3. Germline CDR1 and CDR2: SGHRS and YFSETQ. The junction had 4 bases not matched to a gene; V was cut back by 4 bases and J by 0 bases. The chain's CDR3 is CASSTGTVSYEQYF. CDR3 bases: TGCGCCAGCAGCACGGGGACAGTCTCCTACGAGCAGTACTTC.

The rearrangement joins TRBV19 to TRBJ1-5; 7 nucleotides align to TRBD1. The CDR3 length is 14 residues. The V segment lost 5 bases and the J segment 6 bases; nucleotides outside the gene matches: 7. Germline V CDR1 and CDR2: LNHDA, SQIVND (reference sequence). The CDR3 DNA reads TGTGCCAGTAGTTTTCGGGACAGCCTTCAGCCCCAGCATTTT. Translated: CASSFRDSLQPQHF. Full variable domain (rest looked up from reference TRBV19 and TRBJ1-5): DGGITQSPKYLFRKEGQNVTLSCEQNLNHDAMYWYRQDPGQGLRLIYYSQIVNDFQKGDIAEGYSVSREKKESFPLTVTSAQKNPTAFYLCASSFRDSLQPQHFGDGTRLSIL.

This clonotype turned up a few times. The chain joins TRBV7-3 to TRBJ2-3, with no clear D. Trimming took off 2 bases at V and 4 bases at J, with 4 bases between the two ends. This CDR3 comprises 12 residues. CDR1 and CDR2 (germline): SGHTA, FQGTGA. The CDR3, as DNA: TGTGCCAGCAGCTTAGACGCAGATACGCAGTATTTT. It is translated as CASSLDADTQYF. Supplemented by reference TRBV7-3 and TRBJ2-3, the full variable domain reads GAGVSQTPSNKVTEKGKYVELRCDPISGHTALYWYRQSLGQGPEFLIYFQGTGAADDSGLPNDRFFAVRPEGSVSTLKIQRTERGDSAVYLCASSLDADTQYFGPGTRLTVL.